This T cell receptor beta chain came from a study of shared clonotypes between healthy human individuals. Overall study: Each donor's CD4 naive and CD4 memory cells filled three plates apiece, CD8 naive two, and CD8 memory one.

Profiling relied on immunoSEQ multiplex PCR, and the TCRdb table lists in-frame clones only, not all of them. The table shows 1,100,000 or so clones, with 70% to 80% occurring only once. Germline V gene data show CDR1 as SGHRS and CDR2 as YFSETQ. CDR3 length: 13 residues. J gave up 4 bases and V 4 bases, and 3 bases lay outside the gene matches. As to this clone: Antigen unknown.

Whole-study findings and limits: Generation probability values for non-shared clonotypes were lower than those for clonotypes shared by all four donors.

Sequenced sample: memory CD4+ T cells from PBMCs. Subset in this sample: CD45RA-negative fraction. V and J are TRBV5-1 and TRBJ1-2; TRBD1 aligns across 8 bases. This clonotype originated in a man younger than 30 in good health. Some clones in this sample may be carry-over from other donors' samples. Written as DNA, the CDR3 is TGCGCCAGCAGCCCAGGGGGCGCCTATGGCTACACCTTC. Translated, it gives CASSPGGAYGYTF.